What follows are 16 T cell receptor beta chains derived from one specimen sequenced in a study of neurological immune-mediated disorders. TCRdb processed the 5' RACE reads anew with MiXCR; each CDR3 protein has one entry. The sample consists of 50,000 or so distinct CDR3 sequences, over 10% of them appearing once. Described time point: longitudinal time-point 2. Sample: PBMCs. The receptors were sampled from a male donor with HTLV-1-associated myelopathy (HAM/TSP).

This clonotype was observed at least ten times. The rearrangement links TRBV3-1 to TRBJ1-1, with 8 positions matching TRBD1. Looked up from germline, CDR1 is LGHDT and CDR2 is YNNKEL (reference sequence). The CDR3 consists of 18 residues. V dropped 4 bases and J dropped 1; count of bases not matched to a gene: 14. The CDR3, as DNA: TGTGCCAGCAGCCCGAACAGGGGGTTTGACAGCAAGAACACTGAAGCTTTCTTT. It translates to CASSPNRGFDSKNTEAFF. The full variable domain, with the rest looked up from reference TRBV3-1 and TRBJ1-1, is DTAVSQTPKYLVTQMGNDKSIKCEQNLGHDTMYWYKQDSKKFLKIMFSYNNKELIINETVPNRFSPKSPDKAHLNLHINSLELGDSAVYFCASSPNRGFDSKNTEAFFGQGTRLTVV.

This clonotype counts as medium-sized. This chain links TRBV5-1 with TRBJ2-1; TRBD1 aligns across 9 bases. This CDR3 contains 15 residues. CDR1 and CDR2 from the germline V gene are SGHRS and YFSETQ. V dropped 1 base and J dropped 6; count of bases not matched to a gene: 5. The CDR3 DNA reads as TGCGCCAGCAGCTTGTCCGGGACAGGGCCCAATGAGCAGTTCTTC. Translating gives CASSLSGTGPNEQFF. The full variable domain, with the rest looked up from reference TRBV5-1 and TRBJ2-1, is KAGVTQTPRYLIKTRGQQVTLSCSPISGHRSVSWYQQTPGQGLQFLFEYFSETQRNKGNFPGRFSGRQFSNSRSEMNVSTLELGDSALYLCASSLSGTGPNEQFFGPGTRLTVL.

This chain uses TRBV20-1 with TRBJ2-7; D not resolved. Trimming took 0 bases from V and 2 from J, leaving 11 bases between them. Germline CDR1 and CDR2: DFQATT and SNEGSKA (reference sequence). This CDR3 comprises 14 residues. Here the CDR3 reads CSARDRKGTYEQYF. For the CDR3, the DNA is TGCAGTGCTAGAGATCGTAAGGGAACCTACGAGCAGTACTTC.

This clonotype was found many times. This chain joins TRBV7-2 and TRBJ1-1; D may be TRBD1 (5 bases). Germline V lookup: CDR1 SGHTA, CDR2 FQGNSA. V was clipped by 5 bases and J by 1 base, with 11 bases between them. The CDR3 consists of 14 residues. Here the CDR3 reads CASSQGRGNTEAFF. CDR3 DNA: TGTGCCAGCAGCCAGGGACGGGGGAACACTGAAGCTTTCTTT. The complete variable domain, with remaining parts taken from reference TRBV7-2 and TRBJ1-1, reads GAGVSQSPSNKVTEKGKDVELRCDPISGHTALYWYRQSLGQGLEFLIYFQGNSAPDKSGLPSDRFSAERTGGSVSTLTIQRTQQEDSAVYLCASSQGRGNTEAFFGQGTRLTVV.

In this sample, this clonotype turned up many times. The gene calls are TRBV5-1 and TRBJ2-5; 7 bases map to TRBD2. The CDR3 runs 16 residues. J gave up 4 bases and V 4 bases, and 13 bases lay outside the gene matches. Germline V gives CDR1 SGHRS, CDR2 YFSETQ. This CDR3 reads CASSIGYTRLAETQYF. The CDR3 bases are TGCGCCAGCAGCATCGGATACACCAGACTAGCAGAGACCCAGTACTTC.

This clonotype was counted many times. The chain has TRBV7-9 and TRBJ1-1, with unresolved D. Trimming stripped 0 bases from V and 12 bases from J, with 14 bases between. From germline, CDR1 is SEHNR and CDR2 FQNEAQ (reference sequence). The CDR3 totals 13 residues. CDR3 amino acids: CASSLAPQIRTFF. The CDR3 DNA reads TGTGCCAGCAGCTTAGCCCCTCAAATCAGGACTTTCTTT.

Concerning this clonotype: An end of the junction does not agree with germline; a read error may underlie this. This chain connects TRBV28 to TRBJ1-5; 9 bases are a match to TRBD1. There are 13 residues in the CDR3. Germline values: CDR1 MDHEN, CDR2 SYDVKM. The CDR3 nucleotides read TGTGCCACCACAGGGGGCCTGAATCAGCCCCAGCACTTT. Amino acids: CATTGGLNQPQHF.

The table lists this clonotype with many counts. The chain couples TRBV5-1 to TRBJ2-3, with TRBD1 identical over 7 bases. The CDR3 runs to 15 residues. Germline V gives CDR1 SGHRS, CDR2 YFSETQ. The V gene end was trimmed by 3 bases and the J gene end by 0 bases; junction bases not matched to a gene: 4. CDR3 region: CASSSGTVSTDTQYF. CDR3 DNA: TGCGCCAGCAGCTCCGGGACAGTGAGCACAGATACGCAGTATTTT.

This clonotype appeared many times. The chain couples TRBV6-5 to TRBJ1-6; no reliable D call. Trimming pared 3 bases from V and 10 bases from J, leaving 16 bases between. Germline CDR1 is MNHEY and CDR2 is SVGAGI. The CDR3 is 15 amino acids. The CDR3 nucleotides are TGTGCCAGCAGTTATTTCGGAGACCTGGCCTCACCCCTCCACTTT. Protein sequence: CASSYFGDLASPLHF.

In its sample, this clonotype was seen many times. The chain has TRBV29-1 and TRBJ2-1; the match to TRBD2 covers 10 bases. V was pared by 6 bases and J by 3 bases, with 5 bases of the junction left unmatched. The length of the CDR3 is 14 residues. CDR1 is SQVTM, CDR2 ANQGSEA, per germline. The CDR3 reads CSVTLAGSYNEQFF. The CDR3 coding sequence is TGCAGCGTCACACTAGCGGGGAGCTACAATGAGCAGTTCTTC.

This clonotype has ten or more counts. The rearrangement links TRBV3-1 to TRBJ1-1; D gene unclear. There are 14 residues in the CDR3. Germline V gene data show CDR1 as LGHDT and CDR2 as YNNKEL (reference sequence). The germline V and J ends were trimmed by 4 bases and 2 bases, with 11 bases remaining between them. This CDR3 is CASSPKRSNTEAFF. The DNA for the CDR3 is TGTGCCAGCAGCCCCAAGAGGTCAAACACTGAAGCTTTCTTT.

This clonotype was seen many times. The chain couples TRBV12-3 or TRBV12-4 to TRBJ1-3, with 12 bases lining up with TRBD1. The CDR3 sequence is 19 residues long. The V and J ends lost 1 base and 3 bases, in that order; junction bases with no gene match: 10. Here the CDR3 DNA reads TGTGCCAGCAGTTTAGGTTATCCGGGACAGGGGGCTTTTGGAAACACCATATATTTT. Amino acids: CASSLGYPGQGAFGNTIYF.

The CDR3 bases are TGCGCCAGCAGCTTGTTATATCTAGGGCAAATGAACACTGAAGCTTTCTTT. This sequence encodes CASSLLYLGQMNTEAFF. The chain recombines TRBV5-1 with TRBJ1-1; D remains unclear. There are 17 residues in the CDR3. Germline V gene data show CDR1 as SGHRS and CDR2 as YFSETQ. Trimming took 1 base from V and 0 from J, leaving 16 bases between them.

The chain uses TRBV20-1 and TRBJ2-1; TRBD2 matches 10 bases. Germline CDR1 is DFQATT and CDR2 is SNEGSKA (reference sequence). V was clipped by 0 bases and J by 6 bases; unmatched bases: 8. CDR3 length: 16 amino acids. CDR3 sequence (DNA): TGCAGTGCTAGAGATCGTGCGGGACTAGCGACCAATGAGCAGTTCTTC. Translated: CSARDRAGLATNEQFF.

The table lists this clonotype with many counts. The rearrangement links TRBV5-1 to TRBJ1-2; TRBD1 aligns across 8 bases. The germline V gene encodes CDR1 SGHRS and CDR2 YFSETQ. This CDR3 contains 15 residues. Trimming cost V 4 bases and J 7 bases; bases outside gene matches: 12. The CDR3 bases are TGCGCCAGCAGCCTGGGATTTCGGACAGGGCTTGGCTACACCTTC. It codes for CASSLGFRTGLGYTF.

The chain couples TRBV5-1 to TRBJ2-3; D perhaps matches TRBD1 (6 bases). V lost 7 bases, J lost 2 bases, and 14 bases lay in between. This CDR3 region has 14 residues. Germline-derived CDR1 and CDR2 are SGHRS and YFSETQ. The CDR3, as DNA: TGCGCCAGCGGCTCGACAGGAAACACAGATACGCAGTATTTT. This translates into CASGSTGNTDTQYF. Full variable domain (rest looked up from reference TRBV5-1 and TRBJ2-3): KAGVTQTPRYLIKTRGQQVTLSCSPISGHRSVSWYQQTPGQGLQFLFEYFSETQRNKGNFPGRFSGRQFSNSRSEMNVSTLELGDSALYLCASGSTGNTDTQYFGPGTRLTVL.